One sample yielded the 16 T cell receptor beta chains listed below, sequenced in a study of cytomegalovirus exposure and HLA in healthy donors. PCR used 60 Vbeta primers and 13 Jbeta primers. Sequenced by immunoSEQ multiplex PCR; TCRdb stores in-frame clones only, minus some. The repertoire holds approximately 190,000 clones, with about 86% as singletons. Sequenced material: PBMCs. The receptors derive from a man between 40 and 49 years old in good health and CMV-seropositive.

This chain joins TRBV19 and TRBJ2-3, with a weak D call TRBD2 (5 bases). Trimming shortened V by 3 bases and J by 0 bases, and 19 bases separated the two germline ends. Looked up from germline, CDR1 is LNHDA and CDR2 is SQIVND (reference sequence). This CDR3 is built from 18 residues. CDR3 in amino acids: CASSMPSVTSSSTDTQYF. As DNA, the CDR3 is TGTGCCAGTAGTATGCCCTCCGTAACTAGTTCTAGCACAGATACGCAGTATTTT.

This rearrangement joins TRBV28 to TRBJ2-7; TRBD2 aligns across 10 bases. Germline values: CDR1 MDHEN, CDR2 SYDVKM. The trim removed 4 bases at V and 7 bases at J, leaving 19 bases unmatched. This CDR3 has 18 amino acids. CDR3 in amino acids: CASSSSFTGLADPWEQYF. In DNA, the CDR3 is TGTGCCAGCAGTTCCTCATTCACCGGACTAGCGGACCCGTGGGAGCAGTACTTC.

The CDR3 region is CASRRGQSFNEKLFF. The CDR3 nucleotides are TGTGCCAGCAGACGAGGACAGAGCTTTAATGAAAAACTGTTTTTT. The chain uses TRBV6-5 and TRBJ1-4; D perhaps matches TRBD1 (6 bases). Trimming pared 6 bases from V and 4 bases from J, leaving 15 bases between. In germline, CDR1 is MNHEY, CDR2 SVGAGI. This CDR3 region has 15 residues.

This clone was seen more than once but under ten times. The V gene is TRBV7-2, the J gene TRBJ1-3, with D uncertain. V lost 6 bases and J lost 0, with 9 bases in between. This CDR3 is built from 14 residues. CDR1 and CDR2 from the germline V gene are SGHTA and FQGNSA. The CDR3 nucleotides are TGTGCCAGCAGAAGCGCTAGCTCTGGAAACACCATATATTTT. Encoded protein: CASRSASSGNTIYF.

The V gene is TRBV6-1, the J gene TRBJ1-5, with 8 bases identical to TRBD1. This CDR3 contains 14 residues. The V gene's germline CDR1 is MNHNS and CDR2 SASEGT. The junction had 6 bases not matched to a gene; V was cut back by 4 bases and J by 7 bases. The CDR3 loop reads CASSGTGTWQPQHF. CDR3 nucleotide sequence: TGTGCCAGCAGTGGGACAGGGACGTGGCAGCCCCAGCATTTT.

CDR3 in amino acids: CASSLGQWGDQPQHF. CDR3 coding DNA: TGTGCCAGCAGCTTGGGACAGTGGGGGGATCAGCCCCAGCATTTT. V gene TRBV5-6 combines with J gene TRBJ1-5; perhaps TRBD1 as D (5 bases). Germline CDR1 is SGHDT and CDR2 is YYEEEE. This CDR3 has 15 amino acids. Trimming removed 0 bases at V and 5 bases at J, with 12 bases between.

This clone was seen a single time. CDR3 protein: CASNTGNTEAFF. The CDR3 DNA reads as TGTGCCAGCAACACAGGCAACACTGAAGCTTTCTTT. The chain joins TRBV11-2 to TRBJ1-1; tentative D call: TRBD1 (5 bases). The germline V gene has CDR1 SGHAT and CDR2 FQNNGV. With 7 bases removed from V and 2 bases from J, the gap between germline ends came to 8 bases. This CDR3 comprises 12 residues.

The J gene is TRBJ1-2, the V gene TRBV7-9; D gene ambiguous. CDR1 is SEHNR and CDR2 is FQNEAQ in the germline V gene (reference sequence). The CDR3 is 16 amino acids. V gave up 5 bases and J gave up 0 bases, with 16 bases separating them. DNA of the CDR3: TGTGCCAGCAGCCCTCAGGCGACAAATACTAACTATGGCTACACCTTC. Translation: CASSPQATNTNYGYTF.

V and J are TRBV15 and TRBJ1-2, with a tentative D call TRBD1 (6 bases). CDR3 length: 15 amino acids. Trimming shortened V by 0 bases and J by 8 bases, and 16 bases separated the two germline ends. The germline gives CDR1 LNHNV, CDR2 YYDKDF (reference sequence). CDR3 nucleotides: TGTGCCACCAGCAGAGATGCCATGGGGGCTCGGGGCTACACCTTC. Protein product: CATSRDAMGARGYTF.

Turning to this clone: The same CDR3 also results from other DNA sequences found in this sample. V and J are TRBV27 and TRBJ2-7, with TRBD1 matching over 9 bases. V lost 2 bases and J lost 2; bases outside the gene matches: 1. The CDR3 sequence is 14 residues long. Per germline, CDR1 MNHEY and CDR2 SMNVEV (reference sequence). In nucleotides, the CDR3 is TGTGCCAGCAGTTTAGGGACAGGGCCCTACGAGCAGTACTTC. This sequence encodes CASSLGTGPYEQYF.

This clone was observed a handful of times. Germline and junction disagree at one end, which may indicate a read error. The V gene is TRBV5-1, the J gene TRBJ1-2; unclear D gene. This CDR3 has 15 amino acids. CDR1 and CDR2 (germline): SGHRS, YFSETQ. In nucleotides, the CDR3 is TGCGCCAGCAGTTTGGACGGTGGTCATAACTATGGCTACACCTTC. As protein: CASSLDGGHNYGYTF.

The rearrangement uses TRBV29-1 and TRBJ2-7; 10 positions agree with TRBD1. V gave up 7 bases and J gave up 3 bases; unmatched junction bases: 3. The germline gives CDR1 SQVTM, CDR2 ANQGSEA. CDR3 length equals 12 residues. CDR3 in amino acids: CSARTGGYEQYF. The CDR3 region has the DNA TGCAGCGCTCGGACAGGGGGCTACGAGCAGTACTTC.

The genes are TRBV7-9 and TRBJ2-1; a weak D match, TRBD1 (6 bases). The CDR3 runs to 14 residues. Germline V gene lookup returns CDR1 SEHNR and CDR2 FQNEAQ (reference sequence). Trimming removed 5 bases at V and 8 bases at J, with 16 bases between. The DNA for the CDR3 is TGTGCCAGCAGCAATTGGGACACCAGGGATGAGCAGTTCTTC. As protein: CASSNWDTRDEQFF.

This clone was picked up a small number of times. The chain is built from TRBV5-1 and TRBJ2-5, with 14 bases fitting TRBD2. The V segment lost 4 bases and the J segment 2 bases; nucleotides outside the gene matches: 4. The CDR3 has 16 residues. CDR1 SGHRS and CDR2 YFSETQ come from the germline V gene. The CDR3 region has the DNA TGCGCCAGCAGCCCGGGACTAGCGGGAGATCAAGAGACCCAGTACTTC. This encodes CASSPGLAGDQETQYF.

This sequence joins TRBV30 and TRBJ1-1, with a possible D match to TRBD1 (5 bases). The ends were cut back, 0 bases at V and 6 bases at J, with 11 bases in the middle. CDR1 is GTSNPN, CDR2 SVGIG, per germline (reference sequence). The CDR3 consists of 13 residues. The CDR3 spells CAWSVGGMAEAFF. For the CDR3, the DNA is TGTGCCTGGAGTGTGGGGGGTATGGCTGAAGCTTTCTTT.

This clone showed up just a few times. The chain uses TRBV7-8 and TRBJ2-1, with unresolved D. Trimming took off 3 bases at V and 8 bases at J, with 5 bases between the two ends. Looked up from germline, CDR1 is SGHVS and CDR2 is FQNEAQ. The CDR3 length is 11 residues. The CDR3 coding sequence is TGTGCCAGCAGCTTCCCCGATGAGCAGTTCTTC. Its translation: CASSFPDEQFF.